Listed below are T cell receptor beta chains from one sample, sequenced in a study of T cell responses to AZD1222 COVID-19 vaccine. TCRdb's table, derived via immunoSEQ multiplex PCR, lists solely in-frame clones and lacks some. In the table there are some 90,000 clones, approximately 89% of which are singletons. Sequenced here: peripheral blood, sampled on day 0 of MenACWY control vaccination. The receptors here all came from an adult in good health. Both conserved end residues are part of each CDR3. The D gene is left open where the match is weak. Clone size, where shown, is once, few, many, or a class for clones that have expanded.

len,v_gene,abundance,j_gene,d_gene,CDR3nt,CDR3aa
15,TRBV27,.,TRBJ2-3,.,TGTGCCAGCAGGTGGTCTGCGGGGAGCACAGATACGCAGTATTTT,CASRWSAGSTDTQYF
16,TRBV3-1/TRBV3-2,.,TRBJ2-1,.,TGTGCCAGCAGCCAAGTTGTGGGACAAAGCTACAATGAGCAGTTCTTC,CASSQVVGQSYNEQFF
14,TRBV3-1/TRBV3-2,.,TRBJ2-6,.,TGTGCCAGCAGCCAAGATCCTGGGGCCAACGTCCTGACTTTC,CASSQDPGANVLTF
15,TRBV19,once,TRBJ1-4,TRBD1,TGTGCCAGCTCCCCCGGACAGGGGGATAATGAAAAACTGTTTTTT,CASSPGQGDNEKLFF
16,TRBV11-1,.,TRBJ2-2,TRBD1,TGTGCCAGCAGCCCTCGGGACAGGGGAAAAACCGGGGAGCTGTTTTTT,CASSPRDRGKTGELFF
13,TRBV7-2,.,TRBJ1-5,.,TGTGCCAGCAGCCTACCTAGCGGTCAGCCCCAGCATTTT,CASSLPSGQPQHF
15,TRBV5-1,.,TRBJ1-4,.,TGCGCCAGCAGCTTTCAGACAGACGGGTCTGAAAAACTGTTTTTT,CASSFQTDGSEKLFF
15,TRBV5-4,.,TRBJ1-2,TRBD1,TGTGCCAGCAGCTTGGGAGGTACAGGGGGCTATGGCTACACCTTC,CASSLGGTGGYGYTF
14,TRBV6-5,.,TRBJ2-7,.,TGTGCCAGCAGTTACTCGAGGACTACCTCCGAGCAGTACTTC,CASSYSRTTSEQYF
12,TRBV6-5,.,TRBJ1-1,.,TGTGCCAGCAGTTACTCGGGGACATCAGCTTTCTTT,CASSYSGTSAFF
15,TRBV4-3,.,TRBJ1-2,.,TGCGCCAGCAGCCAAGTAGGACAGAAGTTGGGTGGCTACACCTTC,CASSQVGQKLGGYTF
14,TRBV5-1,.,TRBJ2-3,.,TGCGCCAGCAGCTTGGGGCTACCGACAGATACGCAGTATTTT,CASSLGLPTDTQYF
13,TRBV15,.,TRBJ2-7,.,TGTGCCACCAGCAGAGACCCAGCCTACGAGCAGTACTTC,CATSRDPAYEQYF
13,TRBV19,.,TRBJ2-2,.,TGTGCCAGTAGTATAGGGGGGTCCGGGGAGCTGTTTTTT,CASSIGGSGELFF
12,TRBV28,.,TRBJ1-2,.,TGTGCCAGCAGTCCGGGGGGGGTCGGCTACACCTTC,CASSPGGVGYTF
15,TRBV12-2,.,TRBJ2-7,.,TGTGCAAGTCGCCCCCGGACAGGGGCTGGCTACGAGCAGTACTTC,CASRPRTGAGYEQYF
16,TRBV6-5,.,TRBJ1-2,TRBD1,TGTGCCAGCAGTTACAGCCAGGGGGCGGGAGACTATGGCTACACCTTC,CASSYSQGAGDYGYTF
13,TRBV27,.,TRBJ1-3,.,TGTGCCAGCAGTCCGGGTTCTGGAAACACCATATATTTT,CASSPGSGNTIYF
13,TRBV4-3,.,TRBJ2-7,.,TGCGCCAGCAGCCTTCGGGACTCCTACGAGCAGTACTTC,CASSLRDSYEQYF
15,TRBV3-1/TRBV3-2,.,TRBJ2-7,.,TGTGCCAGCAGCCAAGCCCCGGCGGGGTTCTACGAGCAGTACTTC,CASSQAPAGFYEQYF
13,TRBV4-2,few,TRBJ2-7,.,TGTGCCAGCAGCCAGGAACAGGCCTTCGAGCAGTACTTC,CASSQEQAFEQYF
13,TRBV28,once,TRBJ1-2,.,TGTGCCAGCAGTTTACTAGGTCTCTATGGCTACACCTTC,CASSLLGLYGYTF
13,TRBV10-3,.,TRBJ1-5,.,TGTGCCATCAGAGAAGGGTCCGGCCAGCCCCAGCATTTT,CAIREGSGQPQHF
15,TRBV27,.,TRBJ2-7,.,TGTGCCAGCAGTCATTCAGGTCGGAGCTCCTACGAGCAGTACTTC,CASSHSGRSSYEQYF
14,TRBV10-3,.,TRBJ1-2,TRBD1,TGTGCCATCAGTGAGTTTGGGACAGGGGATGGCTACACCTTC,CAISEFGTGDGYTF
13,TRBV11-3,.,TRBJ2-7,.,TGTGCCAGCAGCTTGGGGTTCGGGGGCGAGCAGTACTTC,CASSLGFGGEQYF
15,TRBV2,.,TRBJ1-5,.,TGTGCCAGCAGTGACCGGGATCATTCATATCAGCCCCAGCATTTT,CASSDRDHSYQPQHF
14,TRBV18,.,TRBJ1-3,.,TGTGCCAGCTCAGACCAGACCTCTGGAAACACCATATATTTT,CASSDQTSGNTIYF
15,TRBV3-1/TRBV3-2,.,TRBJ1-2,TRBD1,TGTGCCAGCAGCCTGACCGGACAGGGCTTGGTTGGCTACACCTTC,CASSLTGQGLVGYTF
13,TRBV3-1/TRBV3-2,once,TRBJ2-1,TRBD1,TGTGCCAGCAGCCGTACAGGGGTCAATGAGCAGTTCTTC,CASSRTGVNEQFF
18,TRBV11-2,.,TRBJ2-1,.,TGTGCCAGCAGCTTAGATCGCATTCCCATGCAAACTAGCAATGAGCAGTTCTTC,CASSLDRIPMQTSNEQFF
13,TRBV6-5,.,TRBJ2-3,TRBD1,TGTGCCAGCAGCCCAGGGGGAGCGGATACGCAGTATTTT,CASSPGGADTQYF
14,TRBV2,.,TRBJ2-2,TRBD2,TGTGCCAGCACCCGACGGGAGGATACCGGGGAGCTGTTTTTT,CASTRREDTGELFF
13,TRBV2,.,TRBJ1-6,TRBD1,TGTGCCAGCAAGGACAGGGCCCTAGGGACCCTCCACTTT,CASKDRALGTLHF
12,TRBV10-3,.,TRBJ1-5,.,TGTGCCATAATAGACAAGAATCAGCCCCAGCATTTT,CAIIDKNQPQHF
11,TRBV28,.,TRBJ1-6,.,TGTGCCAGCACTTCAAGGGCACCCCTCCACTTT,CASTSRAPLHF
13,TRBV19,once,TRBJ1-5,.,TGTGCCAGTAGTATAGGAGAGAATCAGCCCCAGCATTTT,CASSIGENQPQHF
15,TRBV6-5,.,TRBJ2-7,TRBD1,TGTGCCAGCAGCCGACCGGGACAGGATTCCTACGAGCAGTACTTC,CASSRPGQDSYEQYF
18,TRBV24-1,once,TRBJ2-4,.,TGTGCCACCAGTGATGTAGTTAAAGCGGAGTTAGCCAAAAACATTCAGTACTTC,CATSDVVKAELAKNIQYF
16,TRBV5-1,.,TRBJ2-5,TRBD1,TGCGCCAGCAGCTCCCGGGACAGGGGACTACAAGAGACCCAGTACTTC,CASSSRDRGLQETQYF
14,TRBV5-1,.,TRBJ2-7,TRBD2,TGCGCCAGCTCACGGGAGCGGGAGGGCCAGGAGCAGTACTTC,CASSREREGQEQYF
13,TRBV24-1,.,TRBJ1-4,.,TGTGCCACCAGTGACCGCCGGGGAGAAAAACTGTTTTTT,CATSDRRGEKLFF
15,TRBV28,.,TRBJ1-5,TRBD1,TGTGCCAGCAGTGGGCGGGGACAGGGTCATCAGCCCCAGCATTTT,CASSGRGQGHQPQHF
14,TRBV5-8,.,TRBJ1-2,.,TGTGCCAGCAGCAGACCCGGGACACTTTATGGCTACACCTTC,CASSRPGTLYGYTF
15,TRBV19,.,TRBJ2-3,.,TGTGCCAGTAGTATAACGGGACCGGAGGTAGATACGCAGTATTTT,CASSITGPEVDTQYF
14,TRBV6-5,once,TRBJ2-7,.,TGTGCCAGCAGTCAAACCACAGGGCTTAACGAGCAGTACTTC,CASSQTTGLNEQYF
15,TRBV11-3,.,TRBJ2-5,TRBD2,TGTGCCAGCAGCTTAACTAGCGGGGGCCAAGAGACCCAGTACTTC,CASSLTSGGQETQYF